This TCR beta chain stems from a study of human T cells and chemical hapten exposure. Study-wide context: Subjects had 2% DPC placed on 2 cm by 2 cm of upper inner arm skin for sensitization. Application of 0.01% DPC to the upper back was done by patch test, with a reading at 6 days. Patients additionally received therapeutic doses of diphenylcyclopropenone on the scalp once a week, and this continued throughout the approximately 24-week study. The patient population, which was mostly female, had alopecia areata, totalis or universalis.

Germline CDR1 reads MNHEY; CDR2 reads SVGAGI. V dropped 4 bases and J dropped 8; count of bases not matched to a gene: 3. The CDR3 sequence is 14 residues long. Each CDR3 protein gets one entry after TCRdb re-called the RACE reads with MiXCR. This sample has 50,000 to 75,000 distinct CDR3 sequences; 8% to 13% occur once, and the top ten carry about 2.3%. Noted time point: patch test 3, about 24 weeks after DPC sensitization. Treatment specified: therapeutic diphenylcyclopropenone sensitization with weekly scalp DPC. Only a few counts were recorded for this clonotype. The sequenced sample was whole blood, obtained in connection with sensitization to the hapten diphenylcyclopropenone (DPC). The chain links TRBV6-5 to TRBJ1-6; 9 nucleotides align to TRBD1. This sequence originates from a woman in her thirties with alopecia areata. Some clones in this sample may be carry-over from other donors' samples. The CDR3 protein is CASSSGTGYSPLHF. In nucleotides, the CDR3 is TGTGCCAGCAGTTCGGGGACAGGGTATTCACCCCTCCACTTT.